In this sample, the clone carrying this TCR beta chain turned up once. The data were obtained in a study of cytomegalovirus exposure and HLA in healthy donors. 60 Vbeta and 13 Jbeta primers were used in PCR. Some clones are missing from TCRdb's copy, which holds only in-frame ones; the method was immunoSEQ multiplex PCR. The table lists some 130,000 clones, over 80% of them singletons. Germline CDR1 GTSNPN, CDR2 SVGIG (reference sequence). V shed 0 bases and J 7 bases; nucleotides not matched to a gene: 8. CDR3 length: 15 residues. Input material: PBMCs. This TCR came from a boy between 10 and 17 years old in good health and CMV-seronegative. The chain is built from TRBV30 and TRBJ2-1, with 8 positions matching TRBD1. The CDR3 protein is CAWSVRTGKRNEQFF. CDR3 sequence (DNA): TGTGCCTGGAGTGTACGGACAGGGAAGAGAAATGAGCAGTTCTTC.